The rows below give T cell receptor beta chains drawn from one sample of a study of CD8+ T cells in alopecia areata. Data came from immunoSEQ multiplex PCR; TCRdb stores just in-frame clones and leaves some out. In the table there are about 14,000 clones, around 60% of which are singletons. The sample consisted of CD4+ Tregs sorted from blood. The receptors derive from a human donor with alopecia areata. The CDR3 runs from the conserved cysteine through the conserved F or W. Each record gives: clone size, V gene, D gene, J gene, CDR3 DNA, CDR3 protein. D genes are given only for firm matches. The listing skips clone size in some rows; elsewhere it reads once, few, many or a size class.

>-|TRBV5-1|TRBD2|TRBJ2-3
TGCGCCAGCAGCTTGGCCCTGGGCGGGAGACGCACAGATACGCAGTATTTT
CASSLALGGRRTDTQYF
>-|TRBV4-1|-|TRBJ2-3
TGCGCCAGCAGCCAAGACGCGTTGGGAGCGGAAGATACGCAGTATTTT
CASSQDALGAEDTQYF
>-|TRBV5-1|TRBD1|TRBJ2-3
TGCGCCAGCAGCTTGGCAGGGGGCGCAGATACGCAGTATTTT
CASSLAGGADTQYF
>-|TRBV5-1|-|TRBJ2-3
TGCGCCAGCAGCTTTTTCGGGAGTGGCTCCACAGATACGCAGTATTTT
CASSFFGSGSTDTQYF
>-|TRBV7-9|TRBD1|TRBJ1-1
TGTGCCAGCAGCCTGCGGACAGGGACGCCTTTCTTT
CASSLRTGTPFF
>-|TRBV5-1|TRBD1|TRBJ2-7
TGCGCCAGCAGCTTGGTACCCGGGACAGTTGAGGTGCAGTACTTC
CASSLVPGTVEVQYF
>-|TRBV7-8|TRBD2|TRBJ2-1
TGTGCCAGCAGCCCAGGGACTAGCGGGAGGGACCCTTACTACAATGAGCAGTTCTTC
CASSPGTSGRDPYYNEQFF
>few|TRBV5-1|-|TRBJ2-1
TGCGCCAGCAGCTTTCCAGCGGTCGACGCTGAGCAGTTCTTC
CASSFPAVDAEQFF
>-|TRBV6-5|-|TRBJ1-5
TGTGCCAGCAGTTACTCGGTGGGAGGTCAGCCCCAGCATTTT
CASSYSVGGQPQHF
>few|TRBV11-1|-|TRBJ2-1
TGTGCCAGCAGCTCCGCGGGCCAAGGAGGCAATGAGCAGTTCTTC
CASSSAGQGGNEQFF
>-|TRBV20-1|TRBD1|TRBJ2-5
TGCAGTGCTACAGGGGGCGAGACCCAGTACTTC
CSATGGETQYF
>-|TRBV10-3|TRBD1|TRBJ1-1
TGTGCCATCAGTGTCGACAGGGGGGCGAACACTGAAGCTTTCTTT
CAISVDRGANTEAFF
>-|TRBV6-5|TRBD1|TRBJ2-7
TGTGCCTGCCAGCTCGGGACAGCCACCTACGAGCAGTACTTC
CACQLGTATYEQYF
>-|TRBV13|TRBD2|TRBJ2-1
TGTGCCAGCAGCTACACTAGCGGGAGGGCCGGTGAGCAGTTCTTC
CASSYTSGRAGEQFF
>-|TRBV7-9|-|TRBJ2-1
TGTGCCAGCAGCCCCTTCCGGTCTAGCAATGAGCAGTTCTTC
CASSPFRSSNEQFF
>-|TRBV18|-|TRBJ1-1
TGTGCCAGCTCACCTTCGGTGAACACTGAAGCTTTCTTT
CASSPSVNTEAFF
>-|TRBV10-1|-|TRBJ2-2
TGCGCCAGCAGTGCTCCGGGGCTCACCGGGGAGCTGTTTTTT
CASSAPGLTGELFF
>few|TRBV4-2|-|TRBJ2-3
TGTGCCAGCAGCCACGGGGGCCGTGCGGGAGTGGGCCCAGATACGCAGTATTTT
CASSHGGRAGVGPDTQYF
>-|TRBV4-1|TRBD1|TRBJ1-5
TGCGCCAGCAGCGTACGGGACAGGGGATTCGATCAGCCCCAGCATTTT
CASSVRDRGFDQPQHF
>few|TRBV2|-|TRBJ2-3
TGTGCCAGCAGTGCGGGAAGGTACACAGATACGCAGTATTTT
CASSAGRYTDTQYF
>-|TRBV7-2|-|TRBJ2-7
TGTGCCAGCAGCTTCGGGGCCCACGAGCAGTACTTC
CASSFGAHEQYF
>-|TRBV29-1|-|TRBJ1-1
TGCAGCGTTGGGCGGAAAAGGAGCGGAATGAACACTGAAGCTTTCTTT
CSVGRKRSGMNTEAFF
>-|TRBV5-1|-|TRBJ1-1
TGCGCCAGCAGCTGGTCCGGGGCGGGGAACACTGAAGCTTTCTTT
CASSWSGAGNTEAFF
>-|TRBV23-1|TRBD1|TRBJ2-7
TGCGCCAGCAGCCGAAGGAGGCCGGGACAGGGTGTGGCCCGGGGTTACGAGCAGTACTTC
CASSRRRPGQGVARGYEQYF
>-|TRBV27|TRBD2|TRBJ2-1
TGTGCCAGCAGTCCAAGGACTAGCGGGAGGGCAGGTCCTGAGCAGTTCTTC
CASSPRTSGRAGPEQFF
>medium-sized|TRBV18|-|TRBJ1-1
TGTGCCAGCTCACCAATGACAGGGAACACTGAAGCTTTCTTT
CASSPMTGNTEAFF
>-|TRBV6-6|-|TRBJ2-3
TGTGCCAGCAGTTACTCCGCAGGGACAGATACGCAGTATTTT
CASSYSAGTDTQYF
>-|TRBV7-9|-|TRBJ2-5
TGTGCCAGCAGCTTAGATGGAGTAGGAAGGGGACAAGAGACCCAGTACTTC
CASSLDGVGRGQETQYF
>few|TRBV27|-|TRBJ2-6
TGTGCCAGCAGTTTTTACAGGGGACTGCCTGGGGCCAACGTCCTGACTTTC
CASSFYRGLPGANVLTF
>-|TRBV19|-|TRBJ2-7
TGTGCCAGTAGTATCTCCGTGGGAGAGCAGTACTTC
CASSISVGEQYF
>-|TRBV6-5|-|TRBJ1-1
TGTGCCAGCCTGGGACATCCGAACACTGAAGCTTTCTTT
CASLGHPNTEAFF
>-|TRBV5-1|TRBD1|TRBJ1-4
TGCGCCAGCAGAAGACAGGGGGGTGAAAAACTGTTTTTT
CASRRQGGEKLFF
>-|TRBV7-6|-|TRBJ2-1
TGTGCCAGCAGCCGAGACGTTAAATACAATGAGCAGTTCTTC
CASSRDVKYNEQFF
>-|TRBV4-2|TRBD2|TRBJ2-1
TGTGCCAGCAGCCAAGTCCCAGCGGGAGGGGGCGATGAGCAGTTCTTC
CASSQVPAGGGDEQFF
>-|TRBV9|TRBD1|TRBJ2-7
TGTGCCAGCAGCGGGACAGGGAGGGAGCAGTACTTC
CASSGTGREQYF
>-|TRBV19|-|TRBJ2-7
TGTGCCAGTAGCGGGGTCGTTGACGAGCAGTACTTC
CASSGVVDEQYF
>once|TRBV19|-|TRBJ1-1
TGTGCCAGCCTGGCGAGGGGGGCGAACACTGAAGCTTTCTTT
CASLARGANTEAFF
>-|TRBV27|TRBD1|TRBJ2-7
TGTGCCAGCAGTTTAGCCATCGGACAGGGCTACGAGCAGTACTTC
CASSLAIGQGYEQYF
>-|TRBV5-1|TRBD1|TRBJ1-2
TGCGCCAGCAGCCCGTATAAGACAGGGGGCATAGGAGGCTACACCTTC
CASSPYKTGGIGGYTF
>few|TRBV6-6|-|TRBJ2-2
TGTGCCAGCAGCTCCTACGGGGGAACCACCGGGGAGCTGTTTTTT
CASSSYGGTTGELFF